These 18 T cell receptor beta chains were all obtained from the same sample, sequenced in a study of T cells in localized non-small cell lung cancer. Clones were sequenced by immunoSEQ multiplex PCR, and TCRdb holds only the in-frame ones, with some missing. The sample shows over 1,500 clones, more than 20% of them seen only once. This specimen consisted of lung tumor tissue, obtained before any cancer treatment. Receptors were obtained from a male donor at least 60 years old with stage II squamous cell lung carcinoma.

This clone was seen a handful of times. The chain recombines TRBV9 with TRBJ2-3; 11 bases are a match to TRBD2. The V gene end was trimmed by 5 bases and the J gene end by 0 bases; junction bases not matched to a gene: 5. This CDR3 comprises 16 residues. The germline V gene has CDR1 SGDLS and CDR2 YYNGEE. The CDR3 region has the DNA TGTGCCAGCAGGGCGCTAGCGGGGGGTAGCACAGATACGCAGTATTTT. Residues: CASRALAGGSTDTQYF.

In its sample, this clone was seen a few times. Its ends do not fully match the called genes, so a read error is possible. V and J are TRBV6-8 and TRBJ1-1; perhaps TRBD1 as D (6 bases). The CDR3 runs to 13 residues. CDR1 is MNHGY, CDR2 SAAAGT, per germline. The CDR3 sequence: CAISIRQETEAFF. The CDR3 nucleotides read TGTGCCATCAGTATTCGACAGGAGACTGAAGCTTTCTTT.

The chain carries TRBV28 and TRBJ1-2, with D maybe TRBD1 (5 bases). CDR1 MDHEN and CDR2 SYDVKM come from the germline V gene. The CDR3 is 13 amino acids. V dropped 6 bases and J dropped 0 bases, with 8 bases sitting between them. CDR3 DNA sequence: TGTGCCAGCAGAGAGACAGCTAACTATGGCTACACCTTC. Its translation: CASRETANYGYTF.

The V and J genes are TRBV19 and TRBJ1-1, with D uncertain. The CDR3 totals 12 residues. The germline V gene has CDR1 LNHDA and CDR2 SQIVND (reference sequence). The ends were cut back, 11 bases at V and 0 bases at J, with 10 bases in the middle. The CDR3 DNA reads as TGTGCCTCTGGATCTATGAACACTGAAGCTTTCTTT. Protein sequence: CASGSMNTEAFF.

This clone was recorded a few times. This chain connects TRBV19 to TRBJ1-1; the match to TRBD1 covers 7 bases. This CDR3 has 12 residues. After removal of 5 bases from V and 6 bases from J, the junction contained 3 bases not matched to a gene. Germline CDR1 LNHDA, CDR2 SQIVND (reference sequence). The CDR3 bases are TGTGCCAGTAGTCCCGGGACAGCTGAAGCTTTCTTT. As protein: CASSPGTAEAFF.

In its sample, this clone is medium-sized. V is TRBV11-3 and J is TRBJ1-1; D is perhaps TRBD1 (5 bases). The germline V gene has CDR1 SGHNT and CDR2 YENEEA. This CDR3 spans 14 amino acids. V lost 3 bases, J lost 4 bases, and 12 bases lay in between. The CDR3 spells CASSFPKTATEAFF. The CDR3 DNA follows: TGTGCCAGCAGCTTTCCTAAGACAGCCACTGAAGCTTTCTTT.

The chain carries TRBV11-3 and TRBJ1-1; D possibly corresponds to TRBD1 (5 bases). The CDR3 runs to 15 residues. Germline values: CDR1 SGHNT, CDR2 YENEEA. The V end lost 5 bases, the J end lost 4 bases, and 17 bases lay between the germline ends. The CDR3: CASSPRPWQGTEAFF. CDR3 DNA: TGTGCCAGCAGCCCCCGTCCATGGCAGGGCACTGAAGCTTTCTTT.

This sequence joins TRBV6-8 and TRBJ1-2; no definite D call. V lost 5 bases and J 7 bases, leaving 14 bases between the germline ends. The germline V gene has CDR1 MNHGY and CDR2 SAAAGT. The CDR3 consists of 13 residues. The CDR3 spells CASSPRTAGGYTF. CDR3 sequence (DNA): TGTGCCAGCAGTCCCCGGACGGCTGGTGGCTACACCTTC.

This clone was detected a few times. This chain links TRBV9 with TRBJ2-7; 11 bases agree with TRBD2. The CDR3 is made up of 15 amino acids. Germline-derived CDR1 and CDR2 are SGDLS and YYNGEE. Trimming took 4 bases from V and 3 from J; bases not matched to a gene: 6. The CDR3 DNA is TGTGCCAGCAGCCCGGGACTAGCGGCGGACTACGAGCAGTACTTC. This codes for CASSPGLAADYEQYF. The full variable domain, rest sourced from reference TRBV9 and TRBJ2-7, is DSGVTQTPKHLITATGQRVTLRCSPRSGDLSVYWYQQSLDQGLQFLIQYYNGEERAKGNILERFSAQQFPDLHSELNLSSLELGDSALYFCASSPGLAADYEQYFGPGTRLTVT.

This clone is medium-sized within its sample. The chain links TRBV6-8 to TRBJ1-2; unclear D gene. CDR3 length equals 14 residues. Trimming took off 8 bases at V and 3 bases at J, with 16 bases between the two ends. The V gene's germline CDR1 is MNHGY and CDR2 SAAAGT. CDR3 sequence (DNA): TGTGCCAGCGGAGGTCTCGGCGCGGACTATGGCTACACCTTC. It is translated as CASGGLGADYGYTF.

The chain combines TRBV28 with TRBJ1-1; 10 bases align to TRBD1. V lost 6 bases, J lost 1 base, and 11 bases stayed unmatched. The CDR3 extends over 17 amino acids. Germline V gene lookup returns CDR1 MDHEN and CDR2 SYDVKM. This CDR3 reads CASRDRGTRGRNTEAFF. CDR3 sequence (DNA): TGTGCCAGCAGGGACAGGGGGACCAGGGGTAGGAACACTGAAGCTTTCTTT.

By proportion, this clone is medium-sized. V gene TRBV7-4 combines with J gene TRBJ1-4; no reliable D call. Per germline, CDR1 SGHVT and CDR2 SQSDAQ. The CDR3 extends over 13 amino acids. V was shortened by 0 bases and J by 6 bases, with 5 bases between the two germline ends. In DNA, the CDR3 is TGTGCCAGCAGCTTAGCACGTCATGAAAAACTGTTTTTT. Its translation is CASSLARHEKLFF.

This clone was detected only a few times. The CDR3 nucleotides are TGCGCCAGCAGCTCTCAGGGGTTTGACTATGGCTACACCTTC. Amino acid sequence: CASSSQGFDYGYTF. This chain connects TRBV5-1 to TRBJ1-2; D is possibly TRBD1 (6 bases). CDR1 and CDR2 from the germline V gene are SGHRS and YFSETQ. V dropped 3 bases and J dropped 3 bases, with 12 bases sitting between them. The CDR3 loop spans 14 amino acids.

This clone was seen a few times. The chain links TRBV18 to TRBJ2-7; D is perhaps TRBD2 (5 bases). CDR3 length equals 13 residues. The germline V gene has CDR1 KGHSH and CDR2 LQKENI. V was clipped by 7 bases and J by 7 bases, with 17 bases between them. The DNA for the CDR3 is TGTGCCAGCTGTCCCGTCGGGGTTGGGGAGCAGTACTTC. This codes for CASCPVGVGEQYF.

This clone was seen only a few times. The rearrangement links TRBV9 to TRBJ1-2, with D possibly matching TRBD1 (5 bases). The V and J ends lost 5 bases and 0 bases respectively, with 20 bases between them. Germline CDR1 and CDR2: SGDLS and YYNGEE. The CDR3 sequence is 17 residues long. CDR3 sequence reads: CASSDTPRVTANYGYTF. The DNA of the CDR3 is TGTGCCAGCAGTGACACCCCACGGGTGACAGCTAACTATGGCTACACCTTC.

The chain couples TRBV19 to TRBJ1-3; possibly TRBD1 for D (5 bases). CDR3 size: 13 residues. V was pared by 11 bases and J by 0 bases, with 11 bases between. The V gene's germline CDR1 is LNHDA and CDR2 SQIVND (reference sequence). CDR3 amino acids: CASGPGSGNTIYF. The CDR3 DNA reads as TGTGCCTCAGGGCCAGGCTCTGGAAACACCATATATTTT.

The chain joins TRBV7-5 to TRBJ1-1; TRBD1, the D gene given by the table, was not confirmed from the DNA. TRBV7-5 is a pseudogene locus. The CDR3 spans 20 residues. CDR3 DNA: TGTGCCAGCAGCTTGCTTGGAGCGATGGGCAGGGTCCGGTCAGGGACTGAAGCTTTCTTT. Translation gives CASSLLGAMGRVRSGTEAFF.

This clone was counted a few times. V and J are TRBV6-8 and TRBJ2-4; a weak D match, TRBD2 (5 bases). CDR1 is MNHGY, CDR2 SAAAGT, per germline. The ends were cut back, 4 bases at V and 7 bases at J, with 14 bases in the middle. CDR3 length equals 14 residues. DNA for the CDR3: TGTGCCAGCAGTTCTCCCGGGGTGAATAACATTCAGTACTTC. Protein product: CASSSPGVNNIQYF.